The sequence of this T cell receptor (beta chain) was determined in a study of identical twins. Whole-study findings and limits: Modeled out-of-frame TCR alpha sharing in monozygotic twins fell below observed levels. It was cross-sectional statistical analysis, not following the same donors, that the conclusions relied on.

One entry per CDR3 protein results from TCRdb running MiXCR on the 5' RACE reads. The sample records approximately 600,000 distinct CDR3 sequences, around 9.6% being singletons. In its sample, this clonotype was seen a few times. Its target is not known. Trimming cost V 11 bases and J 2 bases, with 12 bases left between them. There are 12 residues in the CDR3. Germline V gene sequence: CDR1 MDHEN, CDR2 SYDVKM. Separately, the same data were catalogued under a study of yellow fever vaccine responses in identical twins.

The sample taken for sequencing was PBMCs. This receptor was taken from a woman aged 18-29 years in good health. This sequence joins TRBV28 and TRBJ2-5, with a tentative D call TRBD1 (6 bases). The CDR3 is CASRQAQETQYF. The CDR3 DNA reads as TGTGCCTCCAGACAGGCTCAAGAGACCCAGTACTTC.